This record concerns one T cell receptor (beta chain) sequence. It lacks a known antigen. Qualities for individual bases were not recorded, and no much larger clone is one base off. Between the V and J ends, shortened by 5 bases and 5 bases respectively, the junction contains 15 bases. Counted from cysteine to phenylalanine, this CDR3 has 14 amino acids. Kept here is only the CDR3 DNA, which spans 42 bases and is read in frame from base 1. CDR1 and CDR2, per the germline V gene, are SGHTA and FQGNSA. This sample is drawn from a study of T cells in tumors and immune-related adverse events (dated by TCRdb to the early 2020s). The treatment or condition label, as the study defines it: nivolumab (PD-1 blockade) given before sampling. The DNeasy Blood and Tissue Kit was used to extract DNA from formalin-fixed paraffin-embedded specimens. The TCR beta locus was amplified and sequenced with the immunoSEQ assay, yielding bulk TCR Vbeta CDR3 data. The paper's processing steps were these. Non-productive CDR3s, sequences shorter than 7 amino acids, and those not starting with C or ending with F/W were excluded. Only specimens with at least 1000 reads were analysed, and clonotypes were defined at the amino acid level. Clonality was computed as 1 minus Pielou's evenness. Library sizes were equalized by abundance-weighted random subsampling with replacement, repeated 100 times to report 95% confidence intervals. Repertoire overlap was quantified with the Morisita overlap index, and the top 40 clones per specimen were checked for overlap with the irAE. The source is immuneACCESS, and TCRdb retained only in-frame sequences with V and J called. Part of the clones is not carried over; for the studies checked, unresolved V genes explain less than half of this, and the remainder is unexplained. Clonal size and the V and J genes are those of that table, whereas D and trimming came from the DNA. This sample lists 20,000 to 25,000 clones; around nine tenths were detected once. About 1.5% of the sample is in the top ten clones.

The material sequenced was lymph node tissue, taken from a patient treated with anti-PD-1 therapy. The chain employs TRBV7-2 and TRBJ2-5; tentative D gene TRBD1, with 5 bases matching. The sequence derives from a female donor with metastatic renal cell carcinoma. The sequence in DNA is TGTGCCAGCAGCCGCTCGTGGGCAGGGGAGACCCAGTACTTC. This is translated as CASSRSWAGETQYF.